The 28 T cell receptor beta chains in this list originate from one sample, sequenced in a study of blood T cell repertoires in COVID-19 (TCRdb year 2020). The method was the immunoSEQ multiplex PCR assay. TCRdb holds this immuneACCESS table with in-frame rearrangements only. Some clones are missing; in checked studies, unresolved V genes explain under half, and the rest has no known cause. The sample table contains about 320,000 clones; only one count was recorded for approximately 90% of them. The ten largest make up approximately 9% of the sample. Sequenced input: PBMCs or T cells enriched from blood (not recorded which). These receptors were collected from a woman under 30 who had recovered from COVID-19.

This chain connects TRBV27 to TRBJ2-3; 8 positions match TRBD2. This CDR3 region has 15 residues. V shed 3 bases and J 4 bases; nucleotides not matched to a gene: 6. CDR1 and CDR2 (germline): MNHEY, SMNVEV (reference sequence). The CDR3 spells CASSLLGRAADTQYF. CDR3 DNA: TGTGCCAGCAGTTTGCTCGGGAGGGCCGCAGATACGCAGTATTTT.

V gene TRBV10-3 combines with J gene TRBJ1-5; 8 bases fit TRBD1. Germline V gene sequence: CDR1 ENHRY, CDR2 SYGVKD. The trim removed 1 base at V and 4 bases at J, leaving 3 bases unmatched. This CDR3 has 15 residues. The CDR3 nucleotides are TGTGCCATCAGTGAGTTGGGACAGGTGAATCAGCCCCAGCATTTT. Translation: CAISELGQVNQPQHF.

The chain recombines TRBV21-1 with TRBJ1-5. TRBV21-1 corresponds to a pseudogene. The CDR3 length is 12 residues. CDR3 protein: CARGGMNQPQHF. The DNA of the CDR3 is TGTGCCAGAGGAGGGATGAATCAGCCCCAGCATTTT.

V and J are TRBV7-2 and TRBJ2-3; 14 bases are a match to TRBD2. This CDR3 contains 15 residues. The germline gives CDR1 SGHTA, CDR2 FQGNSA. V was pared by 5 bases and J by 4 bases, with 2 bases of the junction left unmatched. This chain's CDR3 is CASSGTSGRSDTQYF. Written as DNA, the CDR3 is TGTGCCAGCAGCGGGACTAGCGGGAGATCAGATACGCAGTATTTT.

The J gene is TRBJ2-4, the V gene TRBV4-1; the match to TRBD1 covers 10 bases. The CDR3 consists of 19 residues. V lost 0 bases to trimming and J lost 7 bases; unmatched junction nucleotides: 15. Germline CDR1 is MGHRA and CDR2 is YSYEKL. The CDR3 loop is CASSQDFALDRGRRNIQYF. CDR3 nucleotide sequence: TGCGCCAGCAGCCAAGATTTCGCTCTAGACAGGGGGCGTCGGAACATTCAGTACTTC.

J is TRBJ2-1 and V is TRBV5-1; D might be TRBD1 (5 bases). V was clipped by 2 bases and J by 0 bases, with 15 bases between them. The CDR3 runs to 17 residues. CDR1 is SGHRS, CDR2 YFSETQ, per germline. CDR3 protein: CASSFQGSHTSYNEQFF. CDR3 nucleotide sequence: TGCGCCAGCAGCTTCCAGGGATCCCACACCTCCTACAATGAGCAGTTCTTC.

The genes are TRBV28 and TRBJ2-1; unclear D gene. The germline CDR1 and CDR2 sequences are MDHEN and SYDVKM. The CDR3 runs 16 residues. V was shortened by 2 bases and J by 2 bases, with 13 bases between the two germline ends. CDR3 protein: CASSLDGGLAYNEQFF. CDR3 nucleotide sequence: TGTGCCAGCAGTTTAGACGGCGGTCTCGCCTACAATGAGCAGTTCTTC.

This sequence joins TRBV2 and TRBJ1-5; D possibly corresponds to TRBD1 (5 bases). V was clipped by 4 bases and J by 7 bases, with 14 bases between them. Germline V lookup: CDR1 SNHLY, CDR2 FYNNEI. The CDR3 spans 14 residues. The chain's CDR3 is CASSGPGGDQPQHF. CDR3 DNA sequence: TGTGCCAGCAGTGGGCCGGGGGGAGACCAGCCCCAGCATTTT.

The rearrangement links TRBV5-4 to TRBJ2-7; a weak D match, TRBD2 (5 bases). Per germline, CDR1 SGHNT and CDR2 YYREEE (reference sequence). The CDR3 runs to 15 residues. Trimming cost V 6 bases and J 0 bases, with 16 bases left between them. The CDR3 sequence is CASTLAPGVSYEQYF. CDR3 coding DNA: TGTGCCAGCACCTTAGCACCCGGGGTCTCCTACGAGCAGTACTTC.

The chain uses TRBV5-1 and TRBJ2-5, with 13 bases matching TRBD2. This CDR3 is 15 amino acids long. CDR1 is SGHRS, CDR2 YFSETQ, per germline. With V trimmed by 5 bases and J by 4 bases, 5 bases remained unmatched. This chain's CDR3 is CASRRTSGSSETQYF. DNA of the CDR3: TGCGCCAGCAGAAGGACTAGCGGGAGTTCAGAGACCCAGTACTTC. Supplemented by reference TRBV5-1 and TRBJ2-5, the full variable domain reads KAGVTQTPRYLIKTRGQQVTLSCSPISGHRSVSWYQQTPGQGLQFLFEYFSETQRNKGNFPGRFSGRQFSNSRSEMNVSTLELGDSALYLCASRRTSGSSETQYFGPGTRLLVL.

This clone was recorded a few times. In DNA, the CDR3 is TGTGCCAGCAGCTTAAGACACAGGGAAGGAGCTTTCTTT. Amino acids: CASSLRHREGAFF. The rearrangement uses TRBV13 and TRBJ1-1; a possible D gene is TRBD1 (6 bases). There are 13 residues in the CDR3. Trimming cost V 2 bases and J 10 bases, with 14 bases left between them. Looked up from germline, CDR1 is PRHDT and CDR2 is FYEKMQ (reference sequence). The entire variable domain, with the rest obtained from reference TRBV13 and TRBJ1-1, is as follows: AAGVIQSPRHLIKEKRETATLKCYPIPRHDTVYWYQQGPGQDPQFLISFYEKMQSDKGSIPDRFSAQQFSDYHSELNMSSLELGDSALYFCASSLRHREGAFFGQGTRLTVV.

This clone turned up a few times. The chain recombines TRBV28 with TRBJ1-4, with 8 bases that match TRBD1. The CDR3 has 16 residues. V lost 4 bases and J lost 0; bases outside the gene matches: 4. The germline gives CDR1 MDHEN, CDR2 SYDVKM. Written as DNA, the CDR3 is TGTGCCAGCAGTTCCCCAGGGGGCGCAACTAATGAAAAACTGTTTTTT. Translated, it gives CASSSPGGATNEKLFF. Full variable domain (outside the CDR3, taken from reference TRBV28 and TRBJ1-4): DVKVTQSSRYLVKRTGEKVFLECVQDMDHENMFWYRQDPGLGLRLIYFSYDVKMKEKGDIPEGYSVSREKKERFSLILESASTNQTSMYLCASSSPGGATNEKLFFGSGTQLSVL.

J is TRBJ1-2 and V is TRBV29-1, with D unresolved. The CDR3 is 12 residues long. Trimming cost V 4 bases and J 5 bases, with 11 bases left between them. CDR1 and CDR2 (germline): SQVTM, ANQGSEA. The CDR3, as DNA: TGCAGCGTTGGACGAGACTTATATGGCTACACCTTC. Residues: CSVGRDLYGYTF. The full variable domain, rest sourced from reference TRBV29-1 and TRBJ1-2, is SAVISQKPSRDICQRGTSLTIQCQVDSQVTMMFWYRQQPGQSLTLIATANQGSEATYESGFVIDKFPISRPNLTFSTLTVSNMSPEDSSIYLCSVGRDLYGYTFGSGTRLTVV.

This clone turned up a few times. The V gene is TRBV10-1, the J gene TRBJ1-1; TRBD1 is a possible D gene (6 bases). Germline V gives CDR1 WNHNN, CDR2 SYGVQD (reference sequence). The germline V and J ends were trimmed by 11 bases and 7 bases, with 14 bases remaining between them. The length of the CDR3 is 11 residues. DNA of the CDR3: TGCGCCGGACAGATGGACCGTGAAGCTTTCTTT. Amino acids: CAGQMDREAFF.

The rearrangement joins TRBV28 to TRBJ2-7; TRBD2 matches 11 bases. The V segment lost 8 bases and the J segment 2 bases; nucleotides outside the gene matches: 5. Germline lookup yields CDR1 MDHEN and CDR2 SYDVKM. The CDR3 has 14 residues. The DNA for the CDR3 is TGTGCCAGCCAGGGGACTAGCGGAACCTACGAGCAGTACTTC. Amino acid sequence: CASQGTSGTYEQYF. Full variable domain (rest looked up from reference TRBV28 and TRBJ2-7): DVKVTQSSRYLVKRTGEKVFLECVQDMDHENMFWYRQDPGLGLRLIYFSYDVKMKEKGDIPEGYSVSREKKERFSLILESASTNQTSMYLCASQGTSGTYEQYFGPGTRLTVT.

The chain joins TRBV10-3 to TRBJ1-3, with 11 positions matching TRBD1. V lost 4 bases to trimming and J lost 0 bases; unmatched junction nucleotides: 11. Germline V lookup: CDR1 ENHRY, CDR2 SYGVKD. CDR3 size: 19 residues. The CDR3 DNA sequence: TGTGCCATCAGTGCCAGGACAGGGGGCGCGGAACCCTCTGGAAACACCATATATTTT. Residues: CAISARTGGAEPSGNTIYF.

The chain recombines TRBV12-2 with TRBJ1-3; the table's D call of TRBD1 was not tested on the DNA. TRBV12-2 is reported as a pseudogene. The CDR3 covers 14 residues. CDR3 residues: CASRVDTAGNTIYF. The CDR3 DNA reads TGTGCAAGTCGCGTCGACACCGCTGGAAACACCATATATTTT.

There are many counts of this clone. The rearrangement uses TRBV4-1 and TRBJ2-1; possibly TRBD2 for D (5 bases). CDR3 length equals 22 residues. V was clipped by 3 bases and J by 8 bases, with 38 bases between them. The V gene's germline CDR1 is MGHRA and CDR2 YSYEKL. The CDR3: CASSQPYILSPSASRGFDEQFF. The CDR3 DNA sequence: TGCGCCAGCAGCCAGCCGTATATACTCTCCCCAAGTGCCAGTCGGGGTTTTGATGAGCAGTTCTTC.

The CDR3 loop is CASSIWRGYGYGYTF. DNA of the CDR3: TGTGCCAGTAGTATATGGAGGGGCTATGGCTATGGCTACACCTTC. The chain uses TRBV19 and TRBJ1-2, with a weak D call TRBD1 (5 bases). V lost 2 bases, J lost 4 bases, and 14 bases lay in between. The length of the CDR3 is 15 residues. CDR1 and CDR2 from the germline V gene are LNHDA and SQIVND (reference sequence).

The CDR3 loop reads CASSLVVSVRADTEAFF. CDR3 nucleotide sequence: TGCGCCAGCAGCTTGGTTGTTAGTGTCAGGGCGGACACTGAAGCTTTCTTT. This chain links TRBV5-1 with TRBJ1-1; TRBD1 might be the D (5 bases). The CDR3 sequence is 17 residues long. CDR1 and CDR2 from the germline V gene are SGHRS and YFSETQ. Trimming pared 0 bases from V and 3 bases from J, leaving 18 bases between.

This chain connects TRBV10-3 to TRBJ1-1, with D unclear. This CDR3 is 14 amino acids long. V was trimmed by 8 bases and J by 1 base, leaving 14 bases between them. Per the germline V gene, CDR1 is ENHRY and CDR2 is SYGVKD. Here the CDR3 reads CAIGLVGGNTEAFF. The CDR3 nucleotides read TGTGCCATCGGATTGGTGGGAGGGAACACTGAAGCTTTCTTT.

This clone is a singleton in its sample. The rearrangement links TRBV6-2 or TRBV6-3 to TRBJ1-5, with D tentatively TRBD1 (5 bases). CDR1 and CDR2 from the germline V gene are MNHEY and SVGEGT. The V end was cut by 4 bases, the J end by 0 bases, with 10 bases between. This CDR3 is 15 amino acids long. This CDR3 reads CASSSPGNSNQPQHF. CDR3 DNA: TGTGCCAGCAGTTCCCCAGGGAATAGCAATCAGCCCCAGCATTTT.

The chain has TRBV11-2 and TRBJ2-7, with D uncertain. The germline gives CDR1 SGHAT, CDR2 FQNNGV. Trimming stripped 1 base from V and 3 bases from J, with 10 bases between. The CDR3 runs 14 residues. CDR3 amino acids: CASSLGPISYEQYF. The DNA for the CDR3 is TGTGCCAGCAGCTTAGGTCCCATTAGCTACGAGCAGTACTTC.

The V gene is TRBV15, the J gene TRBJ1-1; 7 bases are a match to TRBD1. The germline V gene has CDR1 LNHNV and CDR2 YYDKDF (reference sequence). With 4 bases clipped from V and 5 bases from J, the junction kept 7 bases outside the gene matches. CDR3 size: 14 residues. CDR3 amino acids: CATSISLRGTEAFF. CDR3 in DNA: TGTGCCACCAGCATCAGCCTCAGGGGGACTGAAGCTTTCTTT.

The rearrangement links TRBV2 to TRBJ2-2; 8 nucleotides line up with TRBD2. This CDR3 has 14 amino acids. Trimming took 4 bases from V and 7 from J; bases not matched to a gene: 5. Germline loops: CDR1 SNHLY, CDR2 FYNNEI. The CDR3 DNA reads TGTGCCAGCAGTGGGGGACTAGTCATCGGGGAGCTGTTTTTT. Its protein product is CASSGGLVIGELFF. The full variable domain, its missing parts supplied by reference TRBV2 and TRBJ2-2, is EPEVTQTPSHQVTQMGQEVILRCVPISNHLYFYWYRQILGQKVEFLVSFYNNEISEKSEIFDDQFSVERPDGSNFTLKIRSTKLEDSAMYFCASSGGLVIGELFFGEGSRLTVL.

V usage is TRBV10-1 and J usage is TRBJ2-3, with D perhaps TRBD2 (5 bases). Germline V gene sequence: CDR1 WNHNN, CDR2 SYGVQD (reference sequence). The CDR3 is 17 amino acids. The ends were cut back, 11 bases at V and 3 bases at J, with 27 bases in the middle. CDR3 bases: TGCGCCGGCGACCGAAAACTAGGCAAACATGGGACAGATACGCAGTATTTT. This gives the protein CAGDRKLGKHGTDTQYF.

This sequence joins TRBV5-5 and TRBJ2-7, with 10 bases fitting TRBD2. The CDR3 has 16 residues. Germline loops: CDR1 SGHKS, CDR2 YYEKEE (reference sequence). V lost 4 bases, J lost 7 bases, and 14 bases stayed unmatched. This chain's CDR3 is CASSRYSTSGPGEQYF. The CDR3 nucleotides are TGTGCCAGCAGCCGCTACTCGACTAGCGGGCCGGGGGAGCAGTACTTC.

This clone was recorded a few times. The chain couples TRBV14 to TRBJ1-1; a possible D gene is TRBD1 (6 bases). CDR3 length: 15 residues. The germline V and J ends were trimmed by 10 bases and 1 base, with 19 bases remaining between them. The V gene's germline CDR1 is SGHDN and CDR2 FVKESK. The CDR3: CATRGHSAPNTEAFF. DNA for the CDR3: TGTGCCACCCGGGGACATTCGGCCCCGAACACTGAAGCTTTCTTT.